The 10 T cell receptor beta chains listed next were all sequenced from one sample in a study of T cell responses to AZD1222 COVID-19 vaccine. Generated by immunoSEQ multiplex PCR, the TCRdb table keeps only in-frame clones and is missing some. This sample yields some 120,000 clones, of which about 88% are seen a single time; 3% belongs to the top ten. Source: peripheral blood, taken 28 days after the second AZD1222 dose. The receptors come from an adult who received the AZD1222 COVID-19 vaccine.

This clone has only one observation. V gene TRBV30 combines with J gene TRBJ2-3; 8 bases are shared with TRBD2. Germline values: CDR1 GTSNPN, CDR2 SVGIG (reference sequence). J gave up 2 bases and V 2 bases, and 6 bases lay outside the gene matches. The CDR3 totals 15 residues. The CDR3 DNA reads as TGTGCCTGGAGTTTCGGGGGGGCTTCCACAGATACGCAGTATTTT. Its protein product is CAWSFGGASTDTQYF.

The rearrangement links TRBV2 to TRBJ2-2, with no clear D. Germline CDR1 reads SNHLY; CDR2 reads FYNNEI. The V end lost 8 bases, the J end lost 4 bases, and 11 bases lay between the germline ends. The CDR3 has 13 amino acids. In DNA, the CDR3 is TGTGCCAGCTGGGCACAGATCACCGGGGAGCTGTTTTTT. This sequence encodes CASWAQITGELFF.

The CDR3 DNA follows: TGTGCCAGCAGCTTGGGGTGGACAGGGGACACCGGGGAGCTGTTTTTT. Amino acids: CASSLGWTGDTGELFF. This rearrangement joins TRBV5-6 to TRBJ2-2, with 9 bases fitting TRBD1. V lost 0 bases, J lost 3 bases, and 3 bases stayed unmatched. CDR3 length equals 16 residues. Germline lookup yields CDR1 SGHDT and CDR2 YYEEEE.

The CDR3 nucleotides are TGTGCCAGCAGCTTATATCCAGGCCGGAGTTGGGATACGCAGTATTTT. This sequence encodes CASSLYPGRSWDTQYF. This rearrangement joins TRBV11-3 to TRBJ2-3; D is uncertain. This CDR3 has 16 residues. The germline V gene encodes CDR1 SGHNT and CDR2 YENEEA. The V and J ends lost 2 bases and 6 bases respectively, with 18 bases between them.

This clone was counted once. The chain employs TRBV29-1 and TRBJ2-7; D is unclear. Germline values: CDR1 SQVTM, CDR2 ANQGSEA. CDR3 length: 15 residues. V lost 2 bases and J lost 6, with 20 bases in between. CDR3 in amino acids: CSVEIGSSGSSEQYF. The CDR3 coding sequence is TGCAGCGTTGAAATAGGAAGCTCCGGGTCCAGCGAGCAGTACTTC.

The rearrangement links TRBV5-5 to TRBJ1-5; D ambiguous. CDR3 size: 15 residues. Germline CDR1 is SGHKS and CDR2 is YYEKEE (reference sequence). Trimming removed 2 bases at V and 4 bases at J, with 13 bases between. CDR3 coding DNA: TGTGCCAGCAGCTTTCGAATGAATTTTAATCAGCCCCAGCATTTT. The encoded protein is CASSFRMNFNQPQHF.

This chain connects TRBV18 to TRBJ2-7, with 7 positions matching TRBD1. The CDR3 consists of 16 residues. Germline V gives CDR1 KGHSH, CDR2 LQKENI. The J segment lost 6 bases and the V segment lost 2 bases, leaving 13 bases of the junction unmatched. The CDR3 reads CASSPETGRSSGEQYF. The DNA for the CDR3 is TGTGCCAGCTCACCAGAGACAGGGCGGTCCTCTGGCGAGCAGTACTTC. Complete variable domain (other parts from reference TRBV18 and TRBJ2-7): NAGVMQNPRHLVRRRGQEARLRCSPMKGHSHVYWYRQLPEEGLKFMVYLQKENIIDESGMPKERFSAEFPKEGPSILRIQQVVRGDSAAYFCASSPETGRSSGEQYFGPGTRLTVT.

The V call is TRBV6-4, the J call TRBJ1-6, with a possible D match to TRBD1 (6 bases). The CDR3 sequence is 14 residues long. V lost 3 bases to trimming and J lost 8 bases, with 11 bases between them. CDR1 and CDR2 (germline): MRHNA, SNTAGT. The DNA of the CDR3 is TGTGCCAGCAGTGAGGGTCAGGGGTATTCACCCCTCCACTTT. It codes for CASSEGQGYSPLHF.

CDR3 sequence (DNA): TGTGCCACCTCGACGGGACTAGCGGGGGCCCGCTCCTACAATGAGCAGTTCTTC. Translating it yields CATSTGLAGARSYNEQFF. This chain joins TRBV7-8 and TRBJ2-1; 14 bases fit TRBD2. In germline, CDR1 is SGHVS, CDR2 FQNEAQ. Unmatched junction bases numbered 11, after V lost 10 bases and J lost 0 bases. This CDR3 comprises 18 residues. The full variable domain, its missing parts supplied by reference TRBV7-8 and TRBJ2-1, is GAGVSQSPRYKVAKRGQDVALRCDPISGHVSLFWYQQALGQGPEFLTYFQNEAQLDKSGLPSDRFFAERPEGSVSTLKIQRTQQEDSAVYLCATSTGLAGARSYNEQFFGPGTRLTVL.

The chain uses TRBV5-6 and TRBJ1-2; possible D gene TRBD1, 5 bases. The germline gives CDR1 SGHDT, CDR2 YYEEEE. Trimming pared 4 bases from V and 9 bases from J, leaving 16 bases between. The CDR3 is 13 residues long. The CDR3 here is CASSPSHRPSYTF. CDR3 DNA sequence: TGTGCCAGCAGCCCGAGCCACAGGCCTAGCTACACCTTC. Filled out from reference TRBV5-6 and TRBJ1-2, the complete variable domain reads DAGVTQSPTHLIKTRGQQVTLRCSPKSGHDTVSWYQQALGQGPQFIFQYYEEEERQRGNFPDRFSGHQFPNYSSELNVNALLLGDSALYLCASSPSHRPSYTFGSGTRLTVV.